Detailed here is one T cell receptor (beta chain). Its matching antigen is unknown. By way of CD45RO/CCR7/CD25/CD127/CD95/CD27, the CD4+ regulatory, stem cell-like memory, central memory and naive cells were sorted. This sample is drawn from a study of beta chain features in type 1 diabetes. At the level of the study: Sorted cells from all samples, numbering approximately 100 million, were examined. Study observations and caveats: There was no resolution here of whether HLA type influences TCRB rearrangement. Significant though moderate, a shortening of TCRB CDR3s appeared in all four CD4+ subsets of Type 1 diabetes patients.

This CDR3 has 19 amino acids. Trimming at V came to 0 bases and at J to 4 bases, leaving 16 bases not matched to a gene. CDR1 is SGHNT, CDR2 YENEEA, per germline. Reverse transcribing all isolated RNA meant expressed TCRB transcripts were sequenced. The table came from immunoSEQ multiplex PCR; TCRdb's copy has only in-frame clones and leaves some out. Among 300,000 to 450,000 clones listed, roughly 12% were seen once. The sequenced sample consisted of naive CD4+ T cells from blood. This clonotype was sampled from a man between 18 and 35 years old in good health. The rearrangement joins TRBV11-3 to TRBJ2-3, with TRBD2 identical over 7 bases. CDR3 coding DNA: TGTGCCAGCAGCTTAGAGGGTGGCGGGAGATCGTTCGCCGCAGATACGCAGTATTTT. Encoded protein: CASSLEGGGRSFAADTQYF.